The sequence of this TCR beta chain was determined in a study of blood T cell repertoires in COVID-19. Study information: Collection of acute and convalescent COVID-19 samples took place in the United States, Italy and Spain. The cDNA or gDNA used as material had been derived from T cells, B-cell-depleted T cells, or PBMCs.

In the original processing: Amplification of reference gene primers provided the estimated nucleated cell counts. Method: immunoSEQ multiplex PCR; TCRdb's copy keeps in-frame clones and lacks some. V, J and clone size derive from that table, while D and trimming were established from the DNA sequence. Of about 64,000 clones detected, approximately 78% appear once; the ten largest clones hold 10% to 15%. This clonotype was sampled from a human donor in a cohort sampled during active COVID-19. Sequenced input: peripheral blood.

Here the CDR3 DNA reads TGTGCCACCAGCAGAGATCTGAGAGGGGCCAACGTCCTGACTTTC. Its translation is CATSRDLRGANVLTF. The gene calls are TRBV15 and TRBJ2-6; unclear D gene. V was pared by 0 bases and J by 4 bases, with 7 bases between. The CDR3 consists of 15 residues. From germline, CDR1 is LNHNV and CDR2 YYDKDF (reference sequence).